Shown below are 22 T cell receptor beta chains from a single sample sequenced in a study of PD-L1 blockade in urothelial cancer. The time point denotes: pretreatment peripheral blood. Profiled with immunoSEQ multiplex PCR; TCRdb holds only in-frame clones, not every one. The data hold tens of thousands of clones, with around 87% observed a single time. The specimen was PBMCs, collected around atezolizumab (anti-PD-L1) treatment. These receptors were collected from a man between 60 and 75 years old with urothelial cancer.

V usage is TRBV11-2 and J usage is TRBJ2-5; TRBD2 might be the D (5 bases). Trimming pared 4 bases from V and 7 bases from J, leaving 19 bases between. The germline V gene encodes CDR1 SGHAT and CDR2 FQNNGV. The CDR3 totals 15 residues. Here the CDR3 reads CASSSRLSDRGTQYF. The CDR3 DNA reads TGTGCCAGCAGCTCACGACTGTCAGATCGGGGGACCCAGTACTTC.

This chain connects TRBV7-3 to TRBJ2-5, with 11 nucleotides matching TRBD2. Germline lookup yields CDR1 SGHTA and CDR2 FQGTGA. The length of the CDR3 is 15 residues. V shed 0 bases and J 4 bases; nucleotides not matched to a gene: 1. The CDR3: CASSLTGLAVETQYF. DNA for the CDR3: TGTGCCAGCAGCTTAACGGGACTAGCGGTAGAGACCCAGTACTTC.

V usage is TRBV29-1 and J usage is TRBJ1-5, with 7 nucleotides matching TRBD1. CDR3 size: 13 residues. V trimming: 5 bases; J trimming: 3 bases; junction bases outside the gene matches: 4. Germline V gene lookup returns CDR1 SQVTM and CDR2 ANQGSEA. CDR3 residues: CSVSQGLNQPQHF. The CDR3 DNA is TGCAGCGTTTCACAGGGGCTCAATCAGCCCCAGCATTTT.

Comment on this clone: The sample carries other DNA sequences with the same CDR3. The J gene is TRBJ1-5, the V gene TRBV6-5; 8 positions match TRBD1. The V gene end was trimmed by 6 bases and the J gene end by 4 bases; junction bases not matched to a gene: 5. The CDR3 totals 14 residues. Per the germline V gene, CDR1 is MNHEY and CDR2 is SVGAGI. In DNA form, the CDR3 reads TGTGCCAGCAGAAGGACAGGGAGGAATCAGCCCCAGCATTTT. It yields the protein CASRRTGRNQPQHF.

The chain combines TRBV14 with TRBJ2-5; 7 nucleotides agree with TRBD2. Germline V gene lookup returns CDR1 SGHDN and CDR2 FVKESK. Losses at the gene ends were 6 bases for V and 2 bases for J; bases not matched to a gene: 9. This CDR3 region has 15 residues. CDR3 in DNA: TGTGCCAGCAGTAAAAGCGGGGAGAAACAAGAGACCCAGTACTTC. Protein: CASSKSGEKQETQYF. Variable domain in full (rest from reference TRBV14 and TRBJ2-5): EAGVTQFPSHSVIEKGQTVTLRCDPISGHDNLYWYRRVMGKEIKFLLHFVKESKQDESGMPNNRFLAERTGGTYSTLKVQPAELEDSGVYFCASSKSGEKQETQYFGPGTRLLVL.

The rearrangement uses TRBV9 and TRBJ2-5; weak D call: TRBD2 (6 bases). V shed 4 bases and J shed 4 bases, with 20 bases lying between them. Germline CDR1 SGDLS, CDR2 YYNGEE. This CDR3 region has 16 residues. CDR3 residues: CASSPRDSRTRETQYF. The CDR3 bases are TGTGCCAGCAGCCCCAGGGACTCACGGACGAGAGAGACCCAGTACTTC.

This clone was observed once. The CDR3 DNA sequence: TGTGCCAGTAGTATGGGCCACGCTTTCTATGGCTACACCTTC. Translating it yields CASSMGHAFYGYTF. The chain joins TRBV19 to TRBJ1-2; D call uncertain. V was trimmed by 3 bases and J by 4 bases, leaving 12 bases between them. The length of the CDR3 is 14 residues. CDR1 and CDR2 from the germline V gene are LNHDA and SQIVND (reference sequence).

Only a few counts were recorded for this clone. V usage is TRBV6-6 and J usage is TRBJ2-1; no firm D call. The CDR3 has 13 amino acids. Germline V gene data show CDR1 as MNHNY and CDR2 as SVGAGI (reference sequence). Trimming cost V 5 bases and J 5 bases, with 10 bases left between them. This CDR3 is CASSPPRNNEQFF. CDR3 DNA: TGTGCCAGCAGTCCCCCCAGGAACAATGAGCAGTTCTTC.

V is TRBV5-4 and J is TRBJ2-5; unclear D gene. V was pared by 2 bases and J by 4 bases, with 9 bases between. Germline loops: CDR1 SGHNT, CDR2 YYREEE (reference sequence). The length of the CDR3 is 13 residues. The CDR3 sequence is CASSLAGRETQYF. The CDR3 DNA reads TGTGCCAGCAGCTTAGCTGGGCGAGAGACCCAGTACTTC.

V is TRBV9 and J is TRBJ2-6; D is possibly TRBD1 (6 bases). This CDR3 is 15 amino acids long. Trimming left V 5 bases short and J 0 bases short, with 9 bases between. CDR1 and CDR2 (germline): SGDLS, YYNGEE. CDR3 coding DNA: TGTGCCAGCAGGGCGACAGGCTCTGGGGCCAACGTCCTGACTTTC. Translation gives CASRATGSGANVLTF.

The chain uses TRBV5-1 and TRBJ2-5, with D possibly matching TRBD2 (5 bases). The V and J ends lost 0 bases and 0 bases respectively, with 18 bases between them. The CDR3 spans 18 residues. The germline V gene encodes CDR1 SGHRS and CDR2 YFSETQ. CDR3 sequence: CASSLGTGRGPYQETQYF. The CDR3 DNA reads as TGCGCCAGCAGCTTGGGCACGGGGAGAGGCCCCTACCAAGAGACCCAGTACTTC.

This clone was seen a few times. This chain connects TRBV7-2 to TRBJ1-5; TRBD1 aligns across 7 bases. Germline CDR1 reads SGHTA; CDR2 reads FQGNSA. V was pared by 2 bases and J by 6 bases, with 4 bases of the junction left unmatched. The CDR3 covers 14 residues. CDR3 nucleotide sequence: TGTGCCAGCAGCTTAAGTAGGGGGCGTCAGCCCCAGCATTTT. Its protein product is CASSLSRGRQPQHF.

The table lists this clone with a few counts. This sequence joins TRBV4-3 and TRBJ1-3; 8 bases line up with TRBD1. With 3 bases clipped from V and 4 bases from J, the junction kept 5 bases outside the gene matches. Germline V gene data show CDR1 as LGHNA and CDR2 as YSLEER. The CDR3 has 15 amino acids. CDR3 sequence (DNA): TGCGCCAGCAGCCACGACAGGGGAGGAGGAAACACCATATATTTT. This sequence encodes CASSHDRGGGNTIYF.

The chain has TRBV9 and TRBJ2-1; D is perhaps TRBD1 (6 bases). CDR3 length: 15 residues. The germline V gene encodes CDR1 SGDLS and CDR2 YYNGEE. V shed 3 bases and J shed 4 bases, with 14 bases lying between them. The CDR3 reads CASSEGPGEYNEQFF. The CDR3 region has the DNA TGTGCCAGCAGCGAGGGCCCAGGGGAATACAATGAGCAGTTCTTC.

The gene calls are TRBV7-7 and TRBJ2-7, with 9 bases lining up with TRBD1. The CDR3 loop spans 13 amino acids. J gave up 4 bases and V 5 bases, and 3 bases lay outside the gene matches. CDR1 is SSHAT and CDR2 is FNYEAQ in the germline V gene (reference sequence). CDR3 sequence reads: CASSPGQGYEQYF. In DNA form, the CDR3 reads TGTGCCAGCAGCCCAGGACAGGGGTACGAGCAGTACTTC. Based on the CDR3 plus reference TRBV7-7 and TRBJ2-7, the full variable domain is GAGVSQSPRYKVTKRGQDVTLRCDPISSHATLYWYQQALGQGPEFLTYFNYEAQPDKSGLPSDRFSAERPEGSISTLTIQRTEQRDSAMYRCASSPGQGYEQYFGPGTRLTVT.

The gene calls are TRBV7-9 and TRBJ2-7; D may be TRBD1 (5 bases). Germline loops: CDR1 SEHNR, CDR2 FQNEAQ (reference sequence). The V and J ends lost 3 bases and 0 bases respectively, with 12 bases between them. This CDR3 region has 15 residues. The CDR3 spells CASSLGLLNSYEQYF. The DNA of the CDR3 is TGTGCCAGCAGCTTGGGGCTATTAAACTCCTACGAGCAGTACTTC.

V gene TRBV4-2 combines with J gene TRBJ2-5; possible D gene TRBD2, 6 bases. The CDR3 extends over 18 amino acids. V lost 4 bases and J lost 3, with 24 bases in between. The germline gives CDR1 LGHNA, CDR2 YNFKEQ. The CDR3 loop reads CASSPHLVSGPFEETQYF. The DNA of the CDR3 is TGTGCCAGCAGCCCCCACCTAGTTAGCGGCCCCTTTGAAGAGACCCAGTACTTC.

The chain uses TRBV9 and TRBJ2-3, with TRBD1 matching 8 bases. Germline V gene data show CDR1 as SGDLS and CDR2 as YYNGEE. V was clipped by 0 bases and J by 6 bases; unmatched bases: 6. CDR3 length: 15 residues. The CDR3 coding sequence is TGTGCCAGCAGCGTAGGTCAGGGGGCCTGGGATACGCAGTATTTT. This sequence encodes CASSVGQGAWDTQYF.

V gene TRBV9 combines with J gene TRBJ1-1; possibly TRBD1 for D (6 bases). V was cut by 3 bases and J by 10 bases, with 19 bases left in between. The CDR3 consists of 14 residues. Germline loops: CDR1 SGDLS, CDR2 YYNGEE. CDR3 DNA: TGTGCCAGCAGCGCCGACCGGGACACGGGTTTAGCTTTCTTT. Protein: CASSADRDTGLAFF.

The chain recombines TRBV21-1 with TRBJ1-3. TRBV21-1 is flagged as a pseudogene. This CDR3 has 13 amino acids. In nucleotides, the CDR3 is TGTGCCAGCAGCAACATACTTGGAAACACCATATATTTT. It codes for CASSNILGNTIYF.

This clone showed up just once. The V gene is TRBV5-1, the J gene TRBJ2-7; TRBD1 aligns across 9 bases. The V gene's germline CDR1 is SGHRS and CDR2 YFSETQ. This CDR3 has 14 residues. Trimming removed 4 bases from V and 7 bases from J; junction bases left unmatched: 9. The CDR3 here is CASSHFGQGQEQYF. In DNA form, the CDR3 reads TGCGCCAGCAGCCATTTTGGACAGGGGCAAGAGCAGTACTTC.

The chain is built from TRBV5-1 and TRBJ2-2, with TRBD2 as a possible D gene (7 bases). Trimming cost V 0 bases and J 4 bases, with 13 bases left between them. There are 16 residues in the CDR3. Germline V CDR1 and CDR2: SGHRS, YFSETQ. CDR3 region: CASSLVGGPSTGELFF. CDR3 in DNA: TGCGCCAGCAGCTTGGTCGGGGGGCCTAGCACCGGGGAGCTGTTTTTT.